Listed below are T cell receptor beta chains from one sample, sequenced in a study of blood T cell repertoires in COVID-19. Sequencing was performed with immunoSEQ multiplex PCR; in TCRdb, only in-frame clones are kept and a portion is missing. Of about 160,000 clones detected, around four fifths appear once; the ten largest clones hold approximately 4.4%. The sequenced sample consisted of PBMCs or T cells enriched from blood (not recorded which). The receptors come from a woman between 45 and 60 years old who had recovered from COVID-19. CDR3s include the opening cysteine and the closing phenylalanine or tryptophan. The order of the fields is V gene, J gene, CDR3 protein.

v_gene: TRBV25-1; j_gene: TRBJ1-4; CDR3aa: CASSGSGLGRGEKLFF
v_gene: TRBV2; j_gene: TRBJ1-1; CDR3aa: CASIIDRLNTEAFF
v_gene: TRBV6-5; j_gene: TRBJ1-6; CDR3aa: CASSYRGRGNSPLHF
v_gene: TRBV7-2; j_gene: TRBJ1-2; CDR3aa: CASSPMSVINYGYTF
v_gene: TRBV19; j_gene: TRBJ1-1; CDR3aa: CASSKKQGFTEAFF
v_gene: TRBV30; j_gene: TRBJ1-1; CDR3aa: CAWSLSAGETEAFF
v_gene: TRBV5-6; j_gene: TRBJ2-1; CDR3aa: CASSPPSVWEQFF
v_gene: TRBV9; j_gene: TRBJ1-4; CDR3aa: CASSVAGQPTNEKLFF
v_gene: TRBV7-9; j_gene: TRBJ2-1; CDR3aa: CASSLPGTVNEQFF
v_gene: TRBV7-2; j_gene: TRBJ2-1; CDR3aa: CASSLQGDPYNEQFF
v_gene: TRBV30; j_gene: TRBJ1-2; CDR3aa: CAWSVRGGVYGYTF
v_gene: TRBV29-1; j_gene: TRBJ1-1; CDR3aa: CSVSTGVATEAFF
v_gene: TRBV5-1; j_gene: TRBJ2-1; CDR3aa: CASNTGTGINEQFF
v_gene: TRBV6-5; j_gene: TRBJ1-6; CDR3aa: CASSLYRSPLHF
v_gene: TRBV5-1; j_gene: TRBJ2-1; CDR3aa: CASSFNSGSRQEQFF
v_gene: TRBV7-2; j_gene: TRBJ1-5; CDR3aa: CASSIASDRSSAQHF
v_gene: TRBV3-1/TRBV3-2; j_gene: TRBJ1-1; CDR3aa: CASSQGGATGPEAFF
v_gene: TRBV5-1; j_gene: TRBJ2-3; CDR3aa: CASSLEGSGRYASTDTQYF
v_gene: TRBV30; j_gene: TRBJ2-1; CDR3aa: CAWGNQGEQFF
v_gene: TRBV5-6; j_gene: TRBJ1-3; CDR3aa: CASSLTPGNSGNTIYF
v_gene: TRBV11-2; j_gene: TRBJ2-3; CDR3aa: CASSLGGSGRQDTQYF
v_gene: TRBV7-9; j_gene: TRBJ1-2; CDR3aa: CASSLADSCYTF
v_gene: TRBV14; j_gene: TRBJ1-2; CDR3aa: CASSPAAGGYTF
v_gene: TRBV28; j_gene: TRBJ2-5; CDR3aa: CASSLPGGQETQYF
v_gene: TRBV5-5; j_gene: TRBJ1-4; CDR3aa: CASSWGDRGPEKLFF
v_gene: TRBV28; j_gene: TRBJ1-3; CDR3aa: CASSFDPGSGNTIYF
v_gene: TRBV4-1; j_gene: TRBJ1-2; CDR3aa: CASSQKQGPYGYTF
v_gene: TRBV18; j_gene: TRBJ1-2; CDR3aa: CASSPQGEFYGYTF
v_gene: TRBV7-8; j_gene: TRBJ1-2; CDR3aa: CASSLPPGGEGGYTF
v_gene: TRBV7-9; j_gene: TRBJ1-6; CDR3aa: CASSLPGPSNSPLHF
v_gene: TRBV20-1; j_gene: TRBJ1-2; CDR3aa: CSASGQGWGYTF
v_gene: TRBV28; j_gene: TRBJ2-3; CDR3aa: CASSRGPITDTQYF
v_gene: TRBV9; j_gene: TRBJ1-1; CDR3aa: CASSEKGIGDTEAFF
v_gene: TRBV9; j_gene: TRBJ2-5; CDR3aa: CASSVEDRYQETQYF
v_gene: TRBV9; j_gene: TRBJ1-1; CDR3aa: CASSGFTRGNTEAFF
v_gene: TRBV28; j_gene: TRBJ1-6; CDR3aa: CASSPPEGGDSPLHF
v_gene: TRBV19; j_gene: TRBJ1-2; CDR3aa: CASNLRTGGIYGYTF
v_gene: TRBV7-9; j_gene: TRBJ1-1; CDR3aa: CASSLWDKPNTEAFF
v_gene: TRBV3-1/TRBV3-2; j_gene: TRBJ1-1; CDR3aa: CASSQADRVGTEAFF
v_gene: TRBV5-6; j_gene: TRBJ2-5; CDR3aa: CASSLGGGETQYF
v_gene: TRBV6-5; j_gene: TRBJ1-6; CDR3aa: CASSYIGGPAPLHF
v_gene: TRBV29-1; j_gene: TRBJ1-2; CDR3aa: CSVPYRANYGYTF
v_gene: TRBV14; j_gene: TRBJ1-1; CDR3aa: CASSPRQGSTWAFF
v_gene: TRBV20-1; j_gene: TRBJ1-2; CDR3aa: CSAGTGDGYTF
v_gene: TRBV18; j_gene: TRBJ1-3; CDR3aa: CASSATATSGNTIYF
v_gene: TRBV28; j_gene: TRBJ2-3; CDR3aa: CASSLLGRDTDTQYF
v_gene: TRBV4-1; j_gene: TRBJ1-1; CDR3aa: CASSQDRGLTNTEAFF
v_gene: TRBV6-5; j_gene: TRBJ2-1; CDR3aa: CASSYSGGGEQFF
v_gene: TRBV5-4; j_gene: TRBJ2-1; CDR3aa: CASSSGLAVSYNEQFF
v_gene: TRBV28; j_gene: TRBJ1-2; CDR3aa: CASSGDSRLYGYTF
v_gene: TRBV21-1; j_gene: TRBJ2-3; CDR3aa: CASSKKSRMIPPSSGGGADTQYF
v_gene: TRBV7-9; j_gene: TRBJ2-1; CDR3aa: CASSVANNEQFF
v_gene: TRBV6-5; j_gene: TRBJ1-5; CDR3aa: CASSFYSNQPQHF
v_gene: TRBV5-4; j_gene: TRBJ1-3; CDR3aa: CASSFDRADTIYF
v_gene: TRBV2; j_gene: TRBJ1-1; CDR3aa: CASSELWAMNTEAFF
v_gene: TRBV6-6; j_gene: TRBJ1-2; CDR3aa: CASSPSVQRAIFYGYTF
v_gene: TRBV9; j_gene: TRBJ2-2; CDR3aa: CASSVSPNTGELFF
v_gene: TRBV6-1; j_gene: TRBJ2-2; CDR3aa: CASSEAPEDWELFF
v_gene: TRBV5-1; j_gene: TRBJ1-2; CDR3aa: CASRNDSSGYTF